Sequencing of this TCR beta chain was carried out in a study of breast tumors, draining lymph nodes, adjacent tissues. This clonotype was observed many times. Breast cancer patients provided tissue from their axillary draining lymph nodes. TCRdb reprocessed the multiplex PCR reads via MiXCR and lists one record per CDR3 protein. The sample carries under 300,000 distinct CDR3 sequences, around 34% recorded once. The TCR sequence derives from a female donor with breast cancer. Some clones in this sample may be carry-over from other donors' samples. Sequencing was done on a sample of axillary lymph node tissue.

The CDR3 region is CASSEQAGELFF. CDR3 sequence (DNA): TGTGCCAGCAGTGAACAGGCCGGGGAGCTGTTTTTT. The chain carries TRBV2 and TRBJ2-2; the D is unclear. Germline V CDR1 and CDR2: SNHLY, FYNNEI. The CDR3 extends over 12 amino acids. The germline V and J ends were trimmed by 2 bases and 6 bases, with 4 bases remaining between them. The whole variable domain, filled in from reference TRBV2 and TRBJ2-2, reads EPEVTQTPSHQVTQMGQEVILRCVPISNHLYFYWYRQILGQKVEFLVSFYNNEISEKSEIFDDQFSVERPDGSNFTLKIRSTKLEDSAMYFCASSEQAGELFFGEGSRLTVL.